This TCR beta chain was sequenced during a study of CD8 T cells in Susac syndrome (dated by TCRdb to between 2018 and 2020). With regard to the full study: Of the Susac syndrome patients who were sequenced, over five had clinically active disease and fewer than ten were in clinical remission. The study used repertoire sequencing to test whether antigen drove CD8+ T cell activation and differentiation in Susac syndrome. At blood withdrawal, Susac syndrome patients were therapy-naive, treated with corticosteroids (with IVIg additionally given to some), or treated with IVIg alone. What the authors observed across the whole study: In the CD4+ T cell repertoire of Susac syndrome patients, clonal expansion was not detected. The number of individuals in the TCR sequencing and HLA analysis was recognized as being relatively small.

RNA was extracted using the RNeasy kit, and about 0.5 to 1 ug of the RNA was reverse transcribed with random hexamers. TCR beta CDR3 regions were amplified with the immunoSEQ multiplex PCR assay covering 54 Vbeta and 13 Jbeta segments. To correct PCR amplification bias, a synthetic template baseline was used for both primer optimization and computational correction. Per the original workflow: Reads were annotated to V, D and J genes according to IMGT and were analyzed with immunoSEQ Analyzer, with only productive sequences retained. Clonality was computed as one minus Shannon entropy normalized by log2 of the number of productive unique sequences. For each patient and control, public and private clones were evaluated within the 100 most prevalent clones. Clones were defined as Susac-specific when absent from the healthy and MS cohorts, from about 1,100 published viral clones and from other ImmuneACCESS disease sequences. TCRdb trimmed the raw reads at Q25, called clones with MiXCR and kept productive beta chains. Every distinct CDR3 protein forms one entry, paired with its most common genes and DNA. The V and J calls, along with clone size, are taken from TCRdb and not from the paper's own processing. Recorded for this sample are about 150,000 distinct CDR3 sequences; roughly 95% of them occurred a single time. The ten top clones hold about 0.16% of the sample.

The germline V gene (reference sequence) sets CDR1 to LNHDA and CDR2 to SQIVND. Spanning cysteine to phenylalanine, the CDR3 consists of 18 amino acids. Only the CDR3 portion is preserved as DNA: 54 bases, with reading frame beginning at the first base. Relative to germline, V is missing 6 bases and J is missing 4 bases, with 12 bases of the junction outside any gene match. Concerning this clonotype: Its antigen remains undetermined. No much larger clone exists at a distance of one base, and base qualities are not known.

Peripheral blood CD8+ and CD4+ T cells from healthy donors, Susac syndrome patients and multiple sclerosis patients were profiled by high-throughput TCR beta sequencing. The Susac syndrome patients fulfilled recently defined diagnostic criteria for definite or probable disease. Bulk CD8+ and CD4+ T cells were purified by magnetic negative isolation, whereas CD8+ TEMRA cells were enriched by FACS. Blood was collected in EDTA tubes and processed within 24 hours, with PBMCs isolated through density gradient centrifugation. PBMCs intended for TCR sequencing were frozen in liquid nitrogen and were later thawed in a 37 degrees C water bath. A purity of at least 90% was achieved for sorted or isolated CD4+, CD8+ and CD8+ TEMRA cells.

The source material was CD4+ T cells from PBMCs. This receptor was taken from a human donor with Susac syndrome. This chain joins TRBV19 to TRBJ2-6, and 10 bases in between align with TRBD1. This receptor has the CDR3 CASRKLWTGGFGANVLTF. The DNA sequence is TGTGCCAGTAGGAAGCTGTGGACAGGGGGGTTCGGGGCCAACGTCCTGACTTTC.